This T cell receptor beta chain comes out of a study of blood T cell repertoires in COVID-19. In the study overall: Sample material is recorded as cDNA or gDNA derived from T cells, B-cell-depleted T cells, or PBMCs.

The protocol was immunoSEQ multiplex PCR, while the TCRdb copy is restricted to in-frame clones and leaves out a portion. The table includes some 270,000 clones, 85% to 90% detected once. CDR3 length: 14 residues. Germline assignment: CDR1 SGHNT and CDR2 YYREEE (reference sequence). V was clipped by 3 bases and J by 5 bases, with 14 bases between them. In terms of age and location, participants ranged from roughly 18 to 90 years and lived in about 25 US areas. The rearrangement uses TRBV5-4 and TRBJ2-5, with a tentative D call TRBD2 (6 bases). The specimen was PBMCs or T cells enriched from blood (not recorded which). The sequence was collected from a woman in her 30s with acute COVID-19. CDR3 region: CASSWSGGIETQYF. The CDR3, as DNA: TGTGCCAGCAGCTGGTCAGGAGGGATCGAGACCCAGTACTTC.